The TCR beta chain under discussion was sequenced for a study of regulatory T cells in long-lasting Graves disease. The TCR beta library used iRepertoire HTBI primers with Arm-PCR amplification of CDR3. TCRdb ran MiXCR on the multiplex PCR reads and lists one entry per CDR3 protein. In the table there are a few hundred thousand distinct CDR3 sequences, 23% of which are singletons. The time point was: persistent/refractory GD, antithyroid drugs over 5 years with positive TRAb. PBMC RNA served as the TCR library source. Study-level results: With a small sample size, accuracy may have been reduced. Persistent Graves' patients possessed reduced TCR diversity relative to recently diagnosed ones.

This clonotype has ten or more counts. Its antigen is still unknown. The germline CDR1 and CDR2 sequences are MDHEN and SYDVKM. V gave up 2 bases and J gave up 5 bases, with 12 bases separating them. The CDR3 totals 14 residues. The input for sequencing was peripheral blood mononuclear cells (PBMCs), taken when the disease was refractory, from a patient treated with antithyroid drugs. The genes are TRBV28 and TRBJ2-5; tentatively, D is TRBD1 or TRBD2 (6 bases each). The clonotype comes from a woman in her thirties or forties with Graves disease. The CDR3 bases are TGTGCCAGCAGTTTAAGGGGGGTTCGGGAGACCCAGTACTTC. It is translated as CASSLRGVRETQYF.